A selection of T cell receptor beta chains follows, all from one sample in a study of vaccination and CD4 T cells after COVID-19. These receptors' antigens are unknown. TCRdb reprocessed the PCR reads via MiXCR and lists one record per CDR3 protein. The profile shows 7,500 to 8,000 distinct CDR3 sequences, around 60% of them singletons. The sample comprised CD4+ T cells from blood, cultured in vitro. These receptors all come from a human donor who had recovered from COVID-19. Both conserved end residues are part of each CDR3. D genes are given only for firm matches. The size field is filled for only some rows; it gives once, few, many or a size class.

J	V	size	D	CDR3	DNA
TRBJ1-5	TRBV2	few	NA	CASSYEGGNQPQHF	TGTGCCAGCAGTTATGAGGGGGGCAATCAGCCCCAGCATTTT
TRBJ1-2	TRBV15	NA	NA	CATSRDLSQVYGYTF	TGTGCCACCAGCAGAGATCTATCACAGGTCTATGGCTACACCTTC
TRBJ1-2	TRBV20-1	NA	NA	CSAAGPSTRGYGYTF	TGCAGCGCAGCGGGGCCCTCAACACGAGGCTATGGCTACACCTTC
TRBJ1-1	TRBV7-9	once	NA	CASIDIRRGVLRMNTEAFF	TGTGCCAGCATCGACATCCGCAGGGGTGTTCTCCGAATGAACACTGAAGCTTTCTTT
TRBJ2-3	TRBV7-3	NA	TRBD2	CASSSRLSGSDTQYF	TGTGCCAGCAGCTCGCGCCTTAGCGGGTCAGATACGCAGTATTTT
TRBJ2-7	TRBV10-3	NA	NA	CAISVSRAASYEQYF	TGTGCCATCAGTGTTAGTCGGGCGGCATCCTACGAGCAGTACTTC
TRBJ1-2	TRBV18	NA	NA	CASSDRPNYGYTF	TGTGCCAGCTCCGACAGGCCCAACTATGGCTACACCTTC
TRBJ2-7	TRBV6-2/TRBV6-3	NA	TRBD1	CASSSRPGQGEYEQYF	TGTGCCAGCAGTTCCAGACCGGGACAGGGAGAGTACGAGCAGTACTTC
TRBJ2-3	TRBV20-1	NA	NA	CSAKGLMSSTDTQYF	TGCAGTGCTAAGGGACTCATGTCTAGCACAGATACGCAGTATTTT
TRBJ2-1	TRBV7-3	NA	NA	CASSPRETYYNEQFF	TGTGCCAGCAGCCCTCGGGAGACATACTACAATGAGCAGTTCTTC
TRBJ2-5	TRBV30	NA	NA	CASTGRSQETQYF	TGTGCCTCGACGGGAAGGTCCCAAGAGACCCAGTACTTC
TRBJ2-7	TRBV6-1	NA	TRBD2	CASEKTVGGAGEQYF	TGTGCCAGCGAAAAGACGGTCGGGGGGGCTGGGGAGCAGTACTTC
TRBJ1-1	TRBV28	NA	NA	CASSSRREAFF	TGTGCCAGCAGTTCCCGCAGAGAAGCTTTCTTT
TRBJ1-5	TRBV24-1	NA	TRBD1	CATSDPRQGADQPQHF	TGTGCCACCAGTGATCCTCGACAGGGGGCAGATCAGCCCCAGCATTTT
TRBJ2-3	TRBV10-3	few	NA	CASRRVGFTDTQYF	TGTGCCAGCAGAAGAGTGGGGTTCACAGATACGCAGTATTTT
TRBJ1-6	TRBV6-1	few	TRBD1	CASSPLQGAGNSPLHF	TGTGCCAGCAGCCCACTACAGGGGGCAGGGAATTCACCCCTCCACTTT
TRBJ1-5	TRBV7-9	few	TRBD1	CASSLATGRQHF	TGTGCCAGCAGCTTAGCGACAGGGCGCCAGCATTTT
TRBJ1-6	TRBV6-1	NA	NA	CASSEAIKSRYNSPLHF	TGTGCCAGCAGTGAAGCGATAAAGAGTAGGTATAATTCACCCCTCCACTTT
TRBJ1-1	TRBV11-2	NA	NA	CASSPDRMNTEAFF	TGTGCCAGCAGCCCAGACAGAATGAACACTGAAGCTTTCTTT
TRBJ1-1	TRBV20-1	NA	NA	CSARTQDTEAFF	TGCAGTGCTAGAACGCAAGACACTGAAGCTTTCTTT
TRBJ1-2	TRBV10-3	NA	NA	CAITKDVNYGYTF	TGTGCCATCACAAAGGATGTCAACTATGGCTACACCTTC
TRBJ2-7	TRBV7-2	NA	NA	CASSRRLVAYEQYF	TGTGCCAGCAGCCGGCGACTAGTGGCCTACGAGCAGTACTTC
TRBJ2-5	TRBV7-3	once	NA	CASSLTLGGQETQYF	TGTGCCAGCAGCTTAACCCTAGGGGGCCAAGAGACCCAGTACTTC
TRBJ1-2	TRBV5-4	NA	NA	CASSQDSLIGYTF	TGTGCCAGCAGCCAGGACAGCCTCATTGGCTACACCTTC
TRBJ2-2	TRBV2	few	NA	CASSEMWATGELFF	TGTGCCAGCAGTGAAATGTGGGCTACCGGGGAGCTGTTTTTT
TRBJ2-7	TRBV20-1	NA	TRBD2	CSAWTSGMNEQYF	TGCAGTGCGTGGACTAGCGGGATGAACGAGCAGTACTTC
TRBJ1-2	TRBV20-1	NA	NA	CSADPDPYGYTF	TGCAGTGCTGACCCCGATCCATATGGCTACACCTTC
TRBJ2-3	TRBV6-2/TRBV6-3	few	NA	CASSASEPDTQYF	TGTGCCAGCAGTGCTAGCGAGCCGGATACGCAGTATTTT
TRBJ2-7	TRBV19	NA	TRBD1	CASSSVGQGASEQYF	TGTGCCAGTAGTTCAGTGGGACAGGGGGCTTCCGAGCAGTACTTC
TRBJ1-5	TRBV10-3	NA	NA	CAISYQGREPQHF	TGTGCCATCAGTTACCAGGGGCGGGAGCCCCAGCATTTT
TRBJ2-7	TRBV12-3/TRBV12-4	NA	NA	CASSLTVYEQYF	TGTGCCAGCAGTTTGACAGTCTACGAGCAGTACTTC
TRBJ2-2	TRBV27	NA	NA	CASSRSFRNTGELFF	TGTGCCAGCAGCCGGAGCTTTCGGAACACCGGGGAGCTGTTTTTT
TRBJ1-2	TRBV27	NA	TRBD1	CASSPWAGGPYGYTF	TGTGCCAGCAGTCCCTGGGCAGGGGGTCCCTATGGCTACACCTTC
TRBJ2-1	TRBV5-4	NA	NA	CASSLGGASSYNEQFF	TGTGCCAGCAGCTTGGGTGGGGCGAGCTCCTACAATGAGCAGTTCTTC
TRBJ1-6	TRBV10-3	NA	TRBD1	CAISADRGSSPLHF	TGTGCCATCAGTGCTGACAGGGGGAGTTCACCCCTCCACTTT
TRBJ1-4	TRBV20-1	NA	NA	CSASDSLGLEKLFF	TGCAGTGCTTCGGACAGCTTAGGGCTTGAAAAACTGTTTTTT
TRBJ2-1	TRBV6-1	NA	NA	CASSPRNNEQFF	TGTGCCAGCAGCCCCAGGAACAATGAGCAGTTCTTC
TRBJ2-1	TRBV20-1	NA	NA	CSARDPRGTLNEQFF	TGCAGTGCTAGAGACCCCCGCGGGACTCTAAATGAGCAGTTCTTC
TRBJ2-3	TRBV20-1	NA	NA	CSARVLGLDTQYF	TGCAGTGCTAGAGTTCTAGGGTTGGATACGCAGTATTTT
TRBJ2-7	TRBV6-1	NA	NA	CASSARGSSYEQYF	TGTGCCAGCAGTGCCCGTGGCAGCTCCTACGAGCAGTACTTC